This TCR beta chain comes out of a study of blood T cell repertoires in COVID-19. With 0 bases removed from V and 3 bases from J, the gap between germline ends came to 8 bases. CDR1 is SGHRS, CDR2 YFSETQ, per germline. The CDR3 extends over 14 amino acids. The authors' processing: Nucleated cell number was recorded as an estimate derived from reference gene primer amplification. Data came from immunoSEQ multiplex PCR; TCRdb stores just in-frame clones and leaves some out. The V and J calls and clone size were taken over from that table, and D and trimming were inferred from the DNA. The sample lists around 60,000 clones, around 88% occurring once.

The chain combines TRBV5-1 with TRBJ2-3; unclear D gene. The receptor comes from a human donor in a cohort sampled during active COVID-19. Material: peripheral blood. CDR3 loop: CASSLAAGTDTQYF. The CDR3 DNA is TGCGCCAGCAGCTTGGCCGCAGGAACAGATACGCAGTATTTT. Full variable domain (missing parts from reference TRBV5-1 and TRBJ2-3): KAGVTQTPRYLIKTRGQQVTLSCSPISGHRSVSWYQQTPGQGLQFLFEYFSETQRNKGNFPGRFSGRQFSNSRSEMNVSTLELGDSALYLCASSLAAGTDTQYFGPGTRLTVL.